This TCR beta chain was captured by sequencing in a study of CD4 T cell repertoires in COVID-19. The germline V gene encodes CDR1 SGHTA and CDR2 FQGTGA. This CDR3 is built from 13 residues. The V and J ends lost 5 bases and 9 bases, in that order; junction bases with no gene match: 7. The protocol was immunoSEQ multiplex PCR, while the TCRdb copy is restricted to in-frame clones and leaves out a portion. The data hold around 23,000 clones, with 85% to 95% observed a single time. Study observations and caveats: In SARS-CoV and/or HKU1 spike cultures, between roughly 6 and 26% of SARS-CoV-2 clonotypes reappeared.

About this clone itself: Its antigen is still unknown.

These memory T cells were uncultured and sequenced directly after ex vivo isolation. Sequenced material: circulating follicular helper CD4+ T cells (cTfh) from blood, taken before the COVID-19 pandemic. This chain connects TRBV7-3 to TRBJ2-1; 7 bases fit TRBD2. This TCR was recovered from a human donor who had COVID-19. CDR3 region: CASSPAGDGEQFF. DNA of the CDR3: TGTGCCAGCAGCCCGGCGGGGGACGGTGAGCAGTTCTTC.